This TCR beta chain is drawn from a study of blood T cell repertoires in COVID-19. This clone was seen once. The ends were cut back, 3 bases at V and 3 bases at J, with 10 bases in the middle. Per germline, CDR1 SGHRS and CDR2 YFSETQ. The CDR3 is 14 amino acids. Study processing details: Reference gene primers were amplified, and this amplification served to estimate nucleated cell counts. Profiling relied on immunoSEQ multiplex PCR, and the TCRdb table lists in-frame clones only, not all of them. V, J and clone size reflect that table, while D and trimming were determined from the DNA. The data hold about 200,000 clones, with 60% to 85% observed a single time.

The rearrangement joins TRBV5-1 to TRBJ1-3, with a weak D call TRBD1 (5 bases). The TCR originated in a woman in her sixties or seventies with acute or convalescent COVID-19. The sample taken for sequencing was peripheral blood. The CDR3 loop is CASSSGGGGNTIYF. As DNA, the CDR3 is TGCGCCAGCAGCTCGGGGGGAGGTGGAAACACCATATATTTT.